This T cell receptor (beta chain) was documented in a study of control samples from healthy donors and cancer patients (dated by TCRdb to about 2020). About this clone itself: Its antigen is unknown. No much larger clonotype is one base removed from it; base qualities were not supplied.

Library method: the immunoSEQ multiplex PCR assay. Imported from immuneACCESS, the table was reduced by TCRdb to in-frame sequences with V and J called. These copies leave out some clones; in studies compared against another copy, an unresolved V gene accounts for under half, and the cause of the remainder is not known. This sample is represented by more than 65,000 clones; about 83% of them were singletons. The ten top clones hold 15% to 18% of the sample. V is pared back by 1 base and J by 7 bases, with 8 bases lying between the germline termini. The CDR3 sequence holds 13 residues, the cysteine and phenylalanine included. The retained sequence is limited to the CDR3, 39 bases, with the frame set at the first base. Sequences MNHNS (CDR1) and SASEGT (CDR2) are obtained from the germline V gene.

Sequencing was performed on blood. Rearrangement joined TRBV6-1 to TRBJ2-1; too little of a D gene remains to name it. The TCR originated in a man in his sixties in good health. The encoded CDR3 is CASSEEAWNEQFF. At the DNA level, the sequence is TGTGCCAGCAGTGAAGAAGCATGGAATGAGCAGTTCTTC.